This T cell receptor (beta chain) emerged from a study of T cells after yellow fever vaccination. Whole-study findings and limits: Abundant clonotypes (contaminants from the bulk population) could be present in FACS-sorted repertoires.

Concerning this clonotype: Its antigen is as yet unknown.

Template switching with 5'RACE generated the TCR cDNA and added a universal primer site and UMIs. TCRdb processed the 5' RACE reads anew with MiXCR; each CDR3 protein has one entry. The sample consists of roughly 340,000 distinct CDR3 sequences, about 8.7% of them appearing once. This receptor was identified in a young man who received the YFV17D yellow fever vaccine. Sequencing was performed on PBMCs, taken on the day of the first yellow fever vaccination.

The CDR3 reads CASSQGLGGTNQPQHF. For the CDR3, the DNA is TGTGCCAGCAGCCAAGGCCTCGGAGGGACCAATCAGCCCCAGCATTTT. V is TRBV4-2 and J is TRBJ1-5; D may be TRBD1 (5 bases). The V gene lost 1 base and the J gene lost 3 bases, with 13 bases spanning the gap. This CDR3 has 16 amino acids. CDR1 LGHNA and CDR2 YNFKEQ come from the germline V gene.